Listed below are T cell receptor beta chains from one sample, sequenced in a study of T cells in Graves' hyperthyroidism and ophthalmopathy. TCRdb re-called the multiplex PCR reads through MiXCR, storing one row per CDR3 protein. The profile shows 600,000 or so distinct CDR3 sequences, around 46% of them singletons. The sequencing sample was made of peripheral blood or thyroid tissue (not recorded which). Source of these receptors: a woman aged 18-29 years with Graves' hyperthyroidism. The CDR3 runs from the conserved cysteine through the conserved F or W. D genes are given only for firm matches. A clone size is listed for some rows: how often the clone was seen (once, few, many), or a class if it is expanded.

TRBV10-3,TRBJ2-7,TRBD2,once,CAISDPTSGANEQYF,TGTGCCATCAGTGACCCGACTAGCGGGGCGAACGAGCAGTACTTC
TRBV7-3,TRBJ1-2,-,-,CASSEGRGYGYTF,TGTGCCAGCAGTGAGGGCAGGGGCTATGGCTACACCTTC
TRBV15,TRBJ2-6,-,-,CATSRDRDGANVLTF,TGTGCCACCAGCAGAGATAGAGATGGGGCCAACGTCCTGACTTTC
TRBV29-1,TRBJ2-7,-,-,CSSPPRYLSYEQYF,TGCAGCTCACCACCGAGGTACTTATCCTACGAGCAGTACTTC
TRBV7-3,TRBJ1-5,TRBD1,-,CASSLLGQGSNQPQHF,TGTGCCAGCAGCCTATTGGGACAGGGTAGCAATCAGCCCCAGCATTTT
TRBV12-3/TRBV12-4,TRBJ1-6,-,many,CASRLGSPLHF,TGTGCCAGCAGGCTAGGTTCACCCCTCCACTTT
TRBV10-3,TRBJ2-6,TRBD2,many,CAIRLGLAGVSGANVLTF,TGTGCCATCAGACTGGGACTAGCGGGAGTATCTGGGGCCAACGTCCTGACTTTC
TRBV7-8,TRBJ1-2,-,-,CASSRKTAPGYGYTF,TGTGCCAGCAGCCGCAAGACAGCTCCGGGCTATGGCTACACCTTC
TRBV15,TRBJ2-7,-,-,CATSSSQGRGEQYF,TGTGCCACCAGCAGCTCCCAGGGACGCGGCGAGCAGTACTTC
TRBV12-5,TRBJ1-4,-,-,CASGRGTPGNEKLFF,TGTGCTAGTGGCCGCGGGACACCGGGTAATGAAAAACTGTTTTTT
TRBV9,TRBJ1-1,-,-,CASSATGFQGVEAFF,TGTGCCAGCAGCGCAACGGGGTTTCAGGGAGTTGAAGCTTTCTTT
TRBV7-6,TRBJ2-7,-,few,CASSQLEKQYF,TGTGCCAGCAGCCAACTCGAGAAGCAGTACTTC
TRBV25-1,TRBJ2-7,-,-,CASSAREIYEQYF,TGTGCCAGCAGTGCTAGGGAGATCTACGAGCAGTACTTC
TRBV5-1,TRBJ2-2,-,few,CASSHDSGSTGELFF,TGCGCCAGCAGCCATGACAGTGGTTCCACCGGGGAGCTGTTTTTT
TRBV24-1,TRBJ2-5,-,-,CATSSSGHPKETQYF,TGTGCCACCAGTAGTTCGGGACACCCAAAAGAGACCCAGTACTTC
TRBV11-3,TRBJ1-4,-,-,CASSLSFLGKLFF,TGTGCCAGCAGCTTAAGCTTTCTTGGAAAACTGTTTTTT
TRBV7-9,TRBJ2-5,TRBD2,-,CASSLASGRTETQYF,TGTGCCAGCAGCCTAGCTAGCGGGAGAACGGAGACCCAGTACTTC
TRBV2,TRBJ1-4,-,many,CASSGTSTNEKLFF,TGTGCCAGCAGTGGGACCTCAACTAATGAAAAACTGTTTTTT
TRBV29-1,TRBJ1-5,-,-,CSVSGEGRNQPQHF,TGCAGCGTTTCTGGCGAGGGACGCAATCAGCCCCAGCATTTT
TRBV6-9,TRBJ2-7,-,-,CASSPSGKEVEQYF,TGTGCCAGCAGTCCTTCCGGGAAAGAGGTCGAGCAGTACTTC
TRBV7-9,TRBJ2-7,TRBD2,-,CASSPRLAGAEGQYF,TGTGCCAGCAGCCCCAGACTAGCGGGAGCAGAAGGGCAGTACTTC
TRBV6-5,TRBJ1-4,-,-,CASSYGGGGYEKLFF,TGTGCCAGCAGTTACGGGGGCGGCGGGTATGAAAAACTGTTTTTT
TRBV7-9,TRBJ2-5,-,-,CASSLRASQETQYF,TGTGCCAGCAGCTTGAGGGCCAGCCAAGAGACCCAGTACTTC
TRBV12-3/TRBV12-4,TRBJ1-2,-,few,CASSLDWGAYGYTF,TGTGCCAGCAGTTTAGATTGGGGGGCCTATGGCTACACCTTC
TRBV19,TRBJ2-5,TRBD2,-,CASSIGLAAQETQYF,TGTGCCAGTAGTATCGGCCTAGCGGCACAAGAGACCCAGTACTTC
TRBV7-2,TRBJ2-7,TRBD2,once,CASSPGETSGDTYEQYF,TGTGCCAGCAGCCCCGGGGAGACTAGCGGGGATACCTACGAGCAGTACTTC
TRBV7-8,TRBJ2-6,-,-,CASSLRLVFSGANVLTF,TGTGCCAGCAGTTTAAGACTAGTGTTCTCTGGGGCCAACGTCCTGACTTTC
TRBV29-1,TRBJ1-2,TRBD1,-,CSTVGGQGDGYTF,TGCAGCACTGTTGGGGGACAGGGCGATGGCTACACCTTC
TRBV20-1,TRBJ2-2,TRBD1,few,CSAPLQGARGELFF,TGCAGTGCTCCCCTACAGGGGGCTCGCGGGGAGCTGTTTTTT